This TCR beta chain was profiled in a study of CD8 T cells in ankylosing spondylitis. The germline V gene encodes CDR1 DFQATT and CDR2 SNEGSKA (reference sequence). J lost 5 bases, V lost 6 bases, and 2 bases had no gene match. CDR3 length: 11 amino acids. General observations from the study: Clones tied to disease were said to be significantly enriched in matched ankylosing spondylitis synovial fluid.

In TCRdb, the 5' RACE reads were re-called with MiXCR into one record per CDR3 protein. The sample includes some 250,000 distinct CDR3 sequences, approximately 24% of them seen just once. Many counts were recorded for this clonotype. Its target is unknown. Material for sequencing was blood, either unsorted or a sorted T cell fraction (not recorded which). The receptor comes from a male donor with ankylosing spondylitis or in good health (not recorded which). The rearrangement joins TRBV20-1 to TRBJ1-2; 8 bases map to TRBD1. The CDR3 bases are TGCAGTGCACGGACAGGGTATGGCTACACCTTC. Amino acid sequence: CSARTGYGYTF.